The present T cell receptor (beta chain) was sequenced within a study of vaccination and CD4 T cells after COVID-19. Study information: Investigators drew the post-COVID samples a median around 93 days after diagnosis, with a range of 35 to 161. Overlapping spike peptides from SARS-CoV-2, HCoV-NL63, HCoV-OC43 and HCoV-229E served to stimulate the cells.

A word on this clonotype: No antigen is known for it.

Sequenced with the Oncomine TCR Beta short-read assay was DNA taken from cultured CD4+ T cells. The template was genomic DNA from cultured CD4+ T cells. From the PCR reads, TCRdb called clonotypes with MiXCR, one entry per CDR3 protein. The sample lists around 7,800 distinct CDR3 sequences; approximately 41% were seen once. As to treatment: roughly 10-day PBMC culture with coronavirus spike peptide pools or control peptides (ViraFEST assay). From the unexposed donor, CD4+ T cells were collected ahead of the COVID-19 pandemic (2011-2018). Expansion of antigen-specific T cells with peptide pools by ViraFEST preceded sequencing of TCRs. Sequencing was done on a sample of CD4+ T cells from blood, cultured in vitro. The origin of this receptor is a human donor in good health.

As DNA, the CDR3 is TGTGCCAGCAGGCACTTGAGGGCTAGCGGTTACAATGAGCAGTTCTTC. Translated, it gives CASRHLRASGYNEQFF. This chain joins TRBV6-1 and TRBJ2-1; 7 bases are shared with TRBD2. The CDR3 spans 16 residues. Looked up from germline, CDR1 is MNHNS and CDR2 is SASEGT. V lost 6 bases and J lost 4; bases outside the gene matches: 12.